A selection of T cell receptor beta chains follows, all from one sample in a study of T cell changes during pregnancy in multiple sclerosis. The repertoire was sequenced with immunoSEQ multiplex PCR; TCRdb's copy has only in-frame clones and lacks some. The sample carries about 39,000 clones, about 91% recorded once. Sequenced here: CD4+ T cells from peripheral blood mononuclear cells, sampled after pregnancy. The receptor source for this set is a female donor in good health, enrolled as a control in a pregnancy study. Each CDR3 is given with its conserved first and last residue. A D gene is named only where the DNA matches it firmly. Size is stated for part of the rows, as once, few or many counts, or as a class when the clone is expanded.

clone_size | d_call | j_call | v_call | cdr3_aa | cdr3_nt
once | - | TRBJ1-1 | TRBV7-8 | CASSLSWAGEAFF | TGTGCCAGCAGCTTATCTTGGGCGGGTGAAGCTTTCTTT
- | - | TRBJ2-5 | TRBV7-9 | CASSLRPRGGEETQYF | TGTGCCAGCAGCTTAAGGCCCCGCGGAGGGGAAGAGACCCAGTACTTC
- | - | TRBJ1-5 | TRBV19 | CASSMGSLNQPQHF | TGTGCCAGTAGTATGGGCAGCCTAAATCAGCCCCAGCATTTT
- | TRBD2 | TRBJ2-7 | TRBV4-1 | CASSRTPGLAGDEQYF | TGCGCCAGCAGCCGAACACCGGGACTAGCGGGAGATGAGCAGTACTTC
- | - | TRBJ2-1 | TRBV6-1 | CASSGLDEQFF | TGTGCCAGCAGTGGTTTAGATGAGCAGTTCTTC
once | TRBD2 | TRBJ2-1 | TRBV5-4 | CASSVVDSGSGFNEQFF | TGTGCCAGCAGCGTGGTGGATAGCGGGAGTGGGTTCAATGAGCAGTTCTTC
- | - | TRBJ1-1 | TRBV21-1 | CASSKIVVYTEAFF | TGTGCCAGCAGCAAAATTGTAGTTTACACTGAAGCTTTCTTT
- | - | TRBJ1-1 | TRBV7-2 | CASSFEGRGTEAFF | TGTGCCAGCAGCTTTGAGGGGAGGGGCACTGAAGCTTTCTTT
- | - | TRBJ1-4 | TRBV15 | CATSRQGSTNEKLFF | TGTGCCACCAGCAGACAGGGGTCAACTAATGAAAAACTGTTTTTT
- | - | TRBJ1-1 | TRBV7-3 | CASSLTGGNTEAFF | TGTGCCAGCAGCTTAACAGGGGGGAACACTGAAGCTTTCTTT
- | - | TRBJ2-2 | TRBV15 | CATQTNKGTGELFF | TGTGCCACGCAGACTAACAAGGGCACCGGGGAGCTGTTTTTT
- | - | TRBJ1-2 | TRBV19 | CATREQGRYGYTF | TGTGCCACCAGAGAGCAGGGGAGATATGGCTACACCTTC
- | - | TRBJ2-5 | TRBV28 | CASRRHSGETQYF | TGTGCCAGCAGACGCCATAGCGGAGAGACCCAGTACTTC
- | - | TRBJ2-7 | TRBV5-1 | CASSLFSGSSSYEQYF | TGCGCCAGCAGCTTGTTCTCAGGGTCTAGCTCCTACGAGCAGTACTTC
- | - | TRBJ2-1 | TRBV7-8 | CASSPSLPYNEQFF | TGTGCCAGCAGCCCTAGCCTCCCCTACAATGAGCAGTTCTTC
few | - | TRBJ1-2 | TRBV15 | CATSRDRNNYNYGYTF | TGTGCCACCAGCAGAGACAGAAATAATTACAACTATGGCTACACCTTC